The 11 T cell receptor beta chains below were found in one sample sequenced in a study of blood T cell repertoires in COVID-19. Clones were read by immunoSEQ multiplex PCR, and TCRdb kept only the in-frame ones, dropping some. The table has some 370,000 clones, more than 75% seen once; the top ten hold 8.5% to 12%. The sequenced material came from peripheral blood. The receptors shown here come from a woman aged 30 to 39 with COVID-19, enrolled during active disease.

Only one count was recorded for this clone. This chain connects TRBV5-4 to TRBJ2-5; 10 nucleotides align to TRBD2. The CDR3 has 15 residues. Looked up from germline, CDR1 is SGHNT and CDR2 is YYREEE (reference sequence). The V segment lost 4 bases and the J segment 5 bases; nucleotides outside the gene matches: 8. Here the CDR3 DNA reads TGTGCCAGCAGCCCCTGGAATAGCGGGAGGGAGACCCAGTACTTC. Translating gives CASSPWNSGRETQYF.

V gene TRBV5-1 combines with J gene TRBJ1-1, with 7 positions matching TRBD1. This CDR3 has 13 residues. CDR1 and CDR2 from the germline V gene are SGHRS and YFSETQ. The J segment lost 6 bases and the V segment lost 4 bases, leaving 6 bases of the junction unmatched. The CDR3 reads CASSISGTAEAFF. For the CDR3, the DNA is TGCGCCAGCAGCATATCGGGGACAGCTGAAGCTTTCTTT.

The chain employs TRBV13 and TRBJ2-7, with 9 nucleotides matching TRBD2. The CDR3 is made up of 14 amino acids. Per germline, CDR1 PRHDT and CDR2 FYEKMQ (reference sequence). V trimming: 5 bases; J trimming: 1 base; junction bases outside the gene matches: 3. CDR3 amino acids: CASSASGRSYEQYF. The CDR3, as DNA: TGTGCCAGCAGCGCAAGCGGGAGGTCCTACGAGCAGTACTTC. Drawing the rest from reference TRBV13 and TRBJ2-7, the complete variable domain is AAGVIQSPRHLIKEKRETATLKCYPIPRHDTVYWYQQGPGQDPQFLISFYEKMQSDKGSIPDRFSAQQFSDYHSELNMSSLELGDSALYFCASSASGRSYEQYFGPGTRLTVT.

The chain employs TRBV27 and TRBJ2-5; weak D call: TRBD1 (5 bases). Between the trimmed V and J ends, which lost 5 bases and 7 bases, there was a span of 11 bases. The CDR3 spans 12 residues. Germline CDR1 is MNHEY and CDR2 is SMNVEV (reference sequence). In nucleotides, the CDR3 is TGTGCCAGCAGTCATGGGGCAGGGACCCAGTACTTC. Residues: CASSHGAGTQYF.

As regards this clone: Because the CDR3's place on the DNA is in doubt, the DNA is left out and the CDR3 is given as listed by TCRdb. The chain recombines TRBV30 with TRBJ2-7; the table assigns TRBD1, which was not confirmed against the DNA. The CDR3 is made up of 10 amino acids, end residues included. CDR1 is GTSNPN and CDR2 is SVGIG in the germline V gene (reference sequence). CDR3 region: CAWGQGAEYF.

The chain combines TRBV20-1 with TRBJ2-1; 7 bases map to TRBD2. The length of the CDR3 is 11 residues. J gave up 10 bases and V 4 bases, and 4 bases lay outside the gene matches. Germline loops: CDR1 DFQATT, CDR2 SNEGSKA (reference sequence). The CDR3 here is CSATGLVEQFF. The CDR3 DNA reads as TGCAGTGCTACCGGACTAGTGGAGCAGTTCTTC.

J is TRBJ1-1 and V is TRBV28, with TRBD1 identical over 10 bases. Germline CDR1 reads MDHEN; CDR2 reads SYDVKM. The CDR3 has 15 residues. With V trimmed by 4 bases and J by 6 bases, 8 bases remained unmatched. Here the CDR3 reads CASSSGTGEAAEAFF. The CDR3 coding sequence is TGTGCCAGCAGTTCCGGGACAGGGGAGGCGGCTGAAGCTTTCTTT.

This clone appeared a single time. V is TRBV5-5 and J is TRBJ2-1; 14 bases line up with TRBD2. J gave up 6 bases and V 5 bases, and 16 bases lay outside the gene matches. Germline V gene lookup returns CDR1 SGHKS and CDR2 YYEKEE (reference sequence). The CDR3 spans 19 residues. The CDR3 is CASRSDGTSGRKAPNEQFF. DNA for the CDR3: TGTGCCAGCAGGTCGGACGGGACTAGCGGGAGAAAGGCCCCCAATGAGCAGTTCTTC.

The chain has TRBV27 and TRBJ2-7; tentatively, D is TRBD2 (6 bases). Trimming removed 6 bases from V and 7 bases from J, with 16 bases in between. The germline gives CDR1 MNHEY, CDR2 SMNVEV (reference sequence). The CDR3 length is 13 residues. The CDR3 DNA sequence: TGTGCCAGCAGCCCTTGGGAGGCGGGGGAGCAGTACTTC. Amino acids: CASSPWEAGEQYF.

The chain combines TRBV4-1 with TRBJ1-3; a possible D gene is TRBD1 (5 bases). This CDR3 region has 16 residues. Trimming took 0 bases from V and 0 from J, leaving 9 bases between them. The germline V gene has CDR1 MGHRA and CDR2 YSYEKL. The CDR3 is CASSQDKGASGNTIYF. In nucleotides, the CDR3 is TGCGCCAGCAGCCAAGATAAAGGGGCCTCTGGAAACACCATATATTTT.

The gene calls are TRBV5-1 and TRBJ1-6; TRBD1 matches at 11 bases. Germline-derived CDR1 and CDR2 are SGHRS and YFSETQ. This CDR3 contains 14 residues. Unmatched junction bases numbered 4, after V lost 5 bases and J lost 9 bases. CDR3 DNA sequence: TGCGCCAGCAGTCGAGGACAGGGGGCTTCACCCCTCCACTTT. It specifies CASSRGQGASPLHF.